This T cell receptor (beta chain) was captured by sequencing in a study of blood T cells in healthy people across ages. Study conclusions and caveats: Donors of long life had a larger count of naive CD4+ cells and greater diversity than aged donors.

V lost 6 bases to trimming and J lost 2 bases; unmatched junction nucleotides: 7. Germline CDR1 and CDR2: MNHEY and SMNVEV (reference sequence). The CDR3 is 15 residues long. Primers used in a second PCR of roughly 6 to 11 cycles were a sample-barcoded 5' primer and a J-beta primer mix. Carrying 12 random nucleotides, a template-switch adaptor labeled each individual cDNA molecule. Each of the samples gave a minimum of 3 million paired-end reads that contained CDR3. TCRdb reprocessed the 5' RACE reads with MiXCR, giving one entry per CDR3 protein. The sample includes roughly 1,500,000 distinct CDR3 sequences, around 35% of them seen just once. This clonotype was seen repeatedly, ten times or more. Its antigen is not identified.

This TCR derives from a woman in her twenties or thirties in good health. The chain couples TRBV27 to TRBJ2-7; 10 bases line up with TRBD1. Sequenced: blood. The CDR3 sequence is CASRTGTGVPYEQYF. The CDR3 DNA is TGTGCCAGCAGGACCGGGACAGGGGTTCCCTACGAGCAGTACTTC.